This TCR beta chain emerged from a study of PD-1 blockade in classical Hodgkin lymphoma. After autologous stem cell transplantation all patients relapsed, and prior brentuximab vedotin exposure differed between cohorts. This table comes from immunoSEQ multiplex PCR, and its TCRdb copy is limited to in-frame clones, with some not included. The table has more than 25,000 clones, just over 70% seen once. CDR3 length: 15 amino acids. With 4 bases clipped from V and 6 bases from J, the junction kept 10 bases outside the gene matches. CDR1 is SGHNT and CDR2 is YYREEE in the germline V gene (reference sequence).

The clonotype originates from a human donor with classical Hodgkin lymphoma. The specimen comprised peripheral blood mononuclear cells (PBMCs), sampled before the second cycle of nivolumab. The V gene is TRBV5-4, the J gene TRBJ1-1, with TRBD1 matching over 9 bases. CDR3 coding DNA: TGTGCCAGCAGCCGGTTGGACAGGGGTGAATCTGAAGCTTTCTTT. Translation gives CASSRLDRGESEAFF.